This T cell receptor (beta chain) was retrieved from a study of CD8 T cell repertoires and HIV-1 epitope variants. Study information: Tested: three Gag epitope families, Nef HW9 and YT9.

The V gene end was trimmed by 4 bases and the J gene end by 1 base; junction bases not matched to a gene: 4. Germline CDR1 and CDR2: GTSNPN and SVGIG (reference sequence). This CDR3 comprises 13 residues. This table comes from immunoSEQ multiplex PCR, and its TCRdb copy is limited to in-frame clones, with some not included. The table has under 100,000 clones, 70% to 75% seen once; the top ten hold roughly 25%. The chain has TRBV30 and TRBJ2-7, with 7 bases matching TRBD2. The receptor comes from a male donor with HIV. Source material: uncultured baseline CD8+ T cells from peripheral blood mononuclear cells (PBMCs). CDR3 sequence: CAWTGGGSYEQYF. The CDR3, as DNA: TGTGCCTGGACGGGGGGAGGGTCCTACGAGCAGTACTTC.